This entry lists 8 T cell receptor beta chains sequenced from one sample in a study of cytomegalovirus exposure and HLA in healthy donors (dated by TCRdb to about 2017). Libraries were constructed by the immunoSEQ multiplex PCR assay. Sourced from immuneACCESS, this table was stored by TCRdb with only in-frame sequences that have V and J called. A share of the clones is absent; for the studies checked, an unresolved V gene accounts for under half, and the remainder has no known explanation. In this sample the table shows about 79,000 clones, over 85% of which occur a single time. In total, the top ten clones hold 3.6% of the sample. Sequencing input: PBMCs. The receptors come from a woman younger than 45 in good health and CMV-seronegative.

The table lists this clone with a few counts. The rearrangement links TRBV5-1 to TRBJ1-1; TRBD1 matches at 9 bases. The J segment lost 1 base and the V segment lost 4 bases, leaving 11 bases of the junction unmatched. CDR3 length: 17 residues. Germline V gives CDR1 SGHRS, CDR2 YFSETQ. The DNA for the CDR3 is TGCGCCAGCAGCCCAGCCTACAGGGGGCGGGAGAACACTGAAGCTTTCTTT. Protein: CASSPAYRGRENTEAFF.

The CDR3 sequence is CASSVGVVTLETQYF. CDR3 nucleotides: TGTGCCAGCAGCGTAGGAGTTGTTACTTTAGAGACCCAGTACTTC. The chain is built from TRBV9 and TRBJ2-5; D is unresolved. Trimming took 0 bases from V and 4 from J, leaving 13 bases between them. This CDR3 is built from 15 residues. Germline loops: CDR1 SGDLS, CDR2 YYNGEE.

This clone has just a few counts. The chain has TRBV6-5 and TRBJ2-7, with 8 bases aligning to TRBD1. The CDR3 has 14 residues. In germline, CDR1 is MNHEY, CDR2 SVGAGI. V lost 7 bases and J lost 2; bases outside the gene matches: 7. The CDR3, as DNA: TGTGCCAGCAACCCCGGGACAGGACCCTACGAGCAGTACTTC. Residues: CASNPGTGPYEQYF.

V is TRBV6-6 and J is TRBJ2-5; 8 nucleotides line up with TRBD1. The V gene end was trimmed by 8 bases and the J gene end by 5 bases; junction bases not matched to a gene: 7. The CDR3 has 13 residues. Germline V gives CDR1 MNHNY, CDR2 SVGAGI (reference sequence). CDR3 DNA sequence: TGTGCCAGCCTCGGACAGGGATCGGAGACCCAGTACTTC. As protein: CASLGQGSETQYF.

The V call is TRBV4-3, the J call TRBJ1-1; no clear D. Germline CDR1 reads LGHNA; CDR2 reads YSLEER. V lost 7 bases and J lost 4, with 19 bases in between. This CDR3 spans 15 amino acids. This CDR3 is CASNIEPCAGTEAFF. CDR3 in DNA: TGCGCCAGCAACATCGAACCTTGCGCGGGCACTGAAGCTTTCTTT.

The CDR3 sequence: CASSRTGGSGYTF. CDR3 coding DNA: TGTGCCAGCAGTAGGACAGGGGGTTCCGGCTACACCTTC. The chain carries TRBV6-6 and TRBJ1-2; TRBD1 matches at 10 bases. Losses at the gene ends were 5 bases for V and 8 bases for J; bases not matched to a gene: 5. The CDR3 runs 13 residues. Germline CDR1 reads MNHNY; CDR2 reads SVGAGI (reference sequence).

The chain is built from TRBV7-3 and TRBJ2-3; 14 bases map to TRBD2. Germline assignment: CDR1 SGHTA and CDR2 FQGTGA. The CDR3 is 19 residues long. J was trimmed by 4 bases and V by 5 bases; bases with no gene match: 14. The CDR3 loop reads CASSLKGTSGSIFPDTQYF. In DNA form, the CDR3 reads TGTGCCAGCAGCCTAAAAGGGACTAGCGGGAGTATCTTCCCAGATACGCAGTATTTT.

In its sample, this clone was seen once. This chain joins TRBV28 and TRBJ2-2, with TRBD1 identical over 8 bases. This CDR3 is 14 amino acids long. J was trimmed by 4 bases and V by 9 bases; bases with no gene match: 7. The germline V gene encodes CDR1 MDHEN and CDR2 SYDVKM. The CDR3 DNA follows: TGTGCCAGTTCAAGGACAGGGATCACCGGGGAGCTGTTTTTT. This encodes CASSRTGITGELFF.